Listed below are T cell receptor beta chains from one sample, sequenced in a study of cytomegalovirus exposure and HLA in healthy donors. Here immunoSEQ multiplex PCR was the method, and the copy in TCRdb shows in-frame clones only, minus some. The sample contains some 150,000 clones, roughly 63% of which appear only once. Sequenced material: PBMCs. Source of these receptors: a woman between 55 and 75 years old in good health and CMV-seropositive. Both conserved end residues are part of each CDR3. A D gene is named only where the DNA matches it firmly. Size tells how often a clone was seen (once, few, many) or the class of an expanded clone, and some rows leave it out.

TGTGCCAGCAGTTTATGGAGACTAGCGGGACGGGTCGAGCAGTTCTTC | CASSLWRLAGRVEQFF | TRBV28 | once | TRBJ2-1 | TRBD2
TGTGCCAGCAGCTTAGTCAAGCGGGAGGGAGGCACAGATACGCAGTATTTT | CASSLVKREGGTDTQYF | TRBV7-2 | - | TRBJ2-3 | TRBD2
TGTGCCATCAGCGGACTCTCTATATACAATGAGCAGTTCTTC | CAISGLSIYNEQFF | TRBV10-3 | - | TRBJ2-1 | -
TGTGCCAGCAGTCCCGAAGGGGACATCTCCTATGGCTACACCTTC | CASSPEGDISYGYTF | TRBV6-4 | - | TRBJ1-2 | -
TGTGCCAGCAAGGGGGGGATGAATACTGAAGCTTTCTTT | CASKGGMNTEAFF | TRBV28 | - | TRBJ1-1 | -
TGTGCCAGCAGTTCCCCAGCGGGATTTTACGAGCAGTACTTC | CASSSPAGFYEQYF | TRBV28 | - | TRBJ2-7 | TRBD2
TGCAGCGTTGACAGGACTAGCGGGGCGGGAGAGACCCAGTACTTC | CSVDRTSGAGETQYF | TRBV29-1 | - | TRBJ2-5 | TRBD2
TGTGCCAGCAGTTATTACACAGATACGCAGTATTTT | CASSYYTDTQYF | TRBV7-9 | - | TRBJ2-3 | -
TGTGCCAGCAGTGAGTCCACAGATACGCAGTATTTT | CASSESTDTQYF | TRBV6-5 | - | TRBJ2-3 | -
TGCGCCAGCAGCGCCAGCCGGATCCGGGATCGAAGGGATGAGCAGTTCTTC | CASSASRIRDRRDEQFF | TRBV5-1 | few | TRBJ2-1 | -
TGTGCCAGCAGTTTAATGATGGGGGCGGGGAACACTGAAGCTTTCTTT | CASSLMMGAGNTEAFF | TRBV28 | - | TRBJ1-1 | -
TGTGCCAGCAGCTTGGGGACAGGGATCTCTGGGGCCAACGTCCTGACTTTC | CASSLGTGISGANVLTF | TRBV5-6 | - | TRBJ2-6 | TRBD1
TGTGCCAGTAACCGGCCAGGTAATACTGAAGCTTTCTTT | CASNRPGNTEAFF | TRBV19 | - | TRBJ1-1 | -
TGCGCCAGCAGCCAGGGACTAGCGGGAGGGGCCTACGAGCAGTACTTC | CASSQGLAGGAYEQYF | TRBV5-1 | - | TRBJ2-7 | TRBD2
TGTGCCAGCAGTTTAGTCAGCTCCTACGAGCAGTACTTC | CASSLVSSYEQYF | TRBV28 | few | TRBJ2-7 | -
TGTGCCAGCGACGGGGAACACACTGAAGCTTTCTTT | CASDGEHTEAFF | TRBV19 | - | TRBJ1-1 | -
TGTGCCAGTAAGAGGGATTCACAGGGGGGCAGCAATCAGCCCCAGCATTTT | CASKRDSQGGSNQPQHF | TRBV19 | - | TRBJ1-5 | TRBD1
TGCGCCAGCAGGGTTAGTCGGATAGCGGGAGTCAATGAGCAGTTCTTC | CASRVSRIAGVNEQFF | TRBV10-2 | - | TRBJ2-1 | TRBD2
TGTGCCAGCAGGCCCGGGAACAGAGGAAACACCATATATTTT | CASRPGNRGNTIYF | TRBV6-5 | few | TRBJ1-3 | -
TGTGCCACTGGGACGGGAGCCTACAATGAGCAGTTCTTC | CATGTGAYNEQFF | TRBV28 | - | TRBJ2-1 | -
TGTGCCAGCAGTGAACACGGGACAGGAGTTAATGAAAAACTGTTTTTT | CASSEHGTGVNEKLFF | TRBV25-1 | - | TRBJ1-4 | TRBD1
TGTGCCAGCAGGGGCAGGGGTAGCAATCAGCCCCAGCATTTT | CASRGRGSNQPQHF | TRBV28 | few | TRBJ1-5 | -
TGTGCCAGTAGTAGGGACTCGAGCTCCTACAATGAGCAGTTCTTC | CASSRDSSSYNEQFF | TRBV19 | - | TRBJ2-1 | -
TGTGCCAGCGGGGGGAGGGAAAACATTCAGTACTTC | CASGGRENIQYF | TRBV28 | - | TRBJ2-4 | TRBD2
TGTGCCAGCAGCTTCGGTTCTAGCGGGCGGGGGGATGAGCAGTTCTTC | CASSFGSSGRGDEQFF | TRBV7-8 | - | TRBJ2-1 | TRBD2
TGTGCCAGCAGTTACCCCCCCGGTTACGAGCAGTACTTC | CASSYPPGYEQYF | TRBV6-5 | - | TRBJ2-7 | -
TGTGCCAGCAGCCCTGAGGTCCGCACAGATACGCAGTATTTT | CASSPEVRTDTQYF | TRBV28 | - | TRBJ2-3 | -
TGTGCCAGCAGCCAGGTGCCCGGGACTAGCGTCTACGAGCAGTACTTC | CASSQVPGTSVYEQYF | TRBV14 | - | TRBJ2-7 | TRBD2
TGTGCCAGCAGCGTAGCTGACGGGGAGACCTACGAGCAGTACTTC | CASSVADGETYEQYF | TRBV9 | - | TRBJ2-7 | -
TGTGCCAGTCTCTCCCTACTGAACACCGGGGAGCTGTTTTTT | CASLSLLNTGELFF | TRBV28 | few | TRBJ2-2 | -
TGCAGCGTTGAAGATCCACAGGGGCGCCACGAGCAGTACTTC | CSVEDPQGRHEQYF | TRBV29-1 | - | TRBJ2-7 | TRBD1
TGCGCCAGCAGGGAGGGGACTAGCGGGACCGGGGAGCTGTTTTTT | CASREGTSGTGELFF | TRBV5-1 | once | TRBJ2-2 | TRBD2
TGTGCCAGCAGTTACTCAACAGGTCCTCCCTACAATGAGCAGTTCTTC | CASSYSTGPPYNEQFF | TRBV6-5 | - | TRBJ2-1 | -
TGTGCCTGGGGGGGACAGGGGGGAGAGACCCAGTACTTC | CAWGGQGGETQYF | TRBV30 | - | TRBJ2-5 | TRBD1
TGTGCCACCAGCACACCTAAGGGAAGCTCTAGCATTATCCAAGGCGAGCAGTTCTTC | CATSTPKGSSSIIQGEQFF | TRBV15 | - | TRBJ2-1 | -
TGCAGCGTTGGACAAAGCTCCTACAATGAGCAGTTCTTC | CSVGQSSYNEQFF | TRBV29-1 | - | TRBJ2-1 | -
TGTGCCAGCAGACCCGGACTAGCGGGGTACTACGAGCAGTACTTC | CASRPGLAGYYEQYF | TRBV7-2 | - | TRBJ2-7 | TRBD2
TGTGCCAGCACCCAGACTCAGGGAACCTATGGCTACACCTTC | CASTQTQGTYGYTF | TRBV28 | - | TRBJ1-2 | -
TGTGCCAGCAGGGGGGGTTATCTACAAGAGACCCAGTACTTC | CASRGGYLQETQYF | TRBV28 | - | TRBJ2-5 | -
TGTGCCAGCAGCTCGGTGGGCGGGAGCTTGTACAATGAGCAGTTCTTC | CASSSVGGSLYNEQFF | TRBV7-8 | - | TRBJ2-1 | TRBD2
TGTGCCAGCAGTGACTCACACCGGGGCACTGAAGCTTTCTTT | CASSDSHRGTEAFF | TRBV6-4 | - | TRBJ1-1 | -
TGCGCCAGCAGCCAAGGTCTGGGGAGCGGGAGGGCCGGGAACACCGGGGAGCTGTTTTTT | CASSQGLGSGRAGNTGELFF | TRBV4-3 | - | TRBJ2-2 | TRBD2
TGTGCCAGCAGCTTAGGGACAGCCGATAATTATGGCTACACCTTC | CASSLGTADNYGYTF | TRBV7-8 | - | TRBJ1-2 | -
TGTGCCTGGACCCATAATGGGGGCCCCTACGAGCAGTACTTC | CAWTHNGGPYEQYF | TRBV30 | - | TRBJ2-7 | -
TGTGCCAGCAGTGAAGGGCAGGGGGCCGGTGAGCAGTTCTTC | CASSEGQGAGEQFF | TRBV6-1 | - | TRBJ2-1 | TRBD1
TGTGCCAGCAGTTTAGAGGCGGGGATCTCTAACTATGGCTACACCTTC | CASSLEAGISNYGYTF | TRBV28 | - | TRBJ1-2 | -
TGTGCCAGCAGGCCCGTAGATGAAAAACTGTTTTTT | CASRPVDEKLFF | TRBV28 | - | TRBJ1-4 | -
TGCGCCAGCAGTCTGGCAGGGGGTAACGGCACTGAAGCTTTCTTT | CASSLAGGNGTEAFF | TRBV23-1 | - | TRBJ1-1 | TRBD1
TGTGCCAGCAGCTTAGCGAACGGCTACAATGAGCAGTTCTTC | CASSLANGYNEQFF | TRBV7-2 | - | TRBJ2-1 | -
TGTGCCAGCTCACCGGGACAGGGCTATGGCTACACCTTC | CASSPGQGYGYTF | TRBV18 | - | TRBJ1-2 | TRBD1
TGTGCCAGCAGCGGGGGAGGTCCCACAGATACGCAGTATTTT | CASSGGGPTDTQYF | TRBV9 | - | TRBJ2-3 | -
TGCAGCGTTGAAGATCGGGACAGGGGTAGAGAGACCCAGTACTTC | CSVEDRDRGRETQYF | TRBV29-1 | - | TRBJ2-5 | TRBD1
TGTGCCAGCAGCGAGGGGGTAACCTACAATGAGCAGTTCTTC | CASSEGVTYNEQFF | TRBV9 | - | TRBJ2-1 | -